Sequencing of this T cell receptor (beta chain) was carried out in a study of human T cells and chemical hapten exposure (dated by TCRdb to the early 2020s). Background on the whole study: For sensitization, 2% DPC in acetone was applied to a roughly 2 cm by roughly 2 cm area of upper inner arm skin. Patients additionally received weekly therapeutic DPC doses to the scalp throughout the approximately 22-week study period. Patch tests used Finn chambers with 0.01% DPC on the upper back, scored after 6 days by International Contact Dermatitis Research Group standards. The mostly female patient cohort included alopecia areata with under or over 50% scalp involvement, alopecia totalis and alopecia universalis. Libraries were pooled for sequencing, and variation in per-sample TCR yields was attributed mainly to small differences in library volumes within the pool. In alopecia patients, the study followed how the peripheral blood TCR repertoire changed in vivo over primary and secondary sensitization to diphenylcyclopropenone (DPC), a hapten. Patient blood was sampled pre-sensitization (week 0) and at 2, 6 and about 24 weeks after DPC sensitization. Blood for TCR sequencing was provided by twenty-nine alopecia patients at one to four time points (pre-sensitization, 2, 6 and 24 weeks).

The junction carries 14 bases between V and J, which are trimmed by 5 bases and 3 bases respectively. Via the germline V gene, CDR1 is MDHEN and CDR2 SYDVKM. From cysteine to phenylalanine, the CDR3 is 14 amino acids long. Of all the DNA, just the CDR3 is kept, 42 bases in frame from base 1. What the research found in general, with its limitations: Because every patient had alopecia, a presumed autoimmune disease, the patients' immune response might differ from that of healthy individuals. No change with DPC sensitization was found in the number of TCRs above 1 in 1000 frequency, and no evidence of global repertoire structure alterations was found. Compared with pre-sensitization or healthy control sets, expanded TCRs formed significantly more large CDR3 similarity clusters, which is consistent with antigen-driven responses. After repeated subsampling, the strength of the expansion versus patch-test correlation and the threshold at which it became significant changed. A positive correlation was found between the number of PT1 expanded TCRs and patch test score, with significance reached at thresholds 8, 16 and 32 but not 4.

The library was prepared using RACE. The data were produced on a NextSeq 500. During library preparation, unique molecular identifiers were attached to individual cDNA molecules so that TCRs could be counted quantitatively and reproducibly. Each blood RNA sample was used to sequence both TCR alpha and TCR beta chains. In the authors' own workflow: The median number of TCRs per sample was over 85,000, ranging from about 23,224 to 690,600. The Decombinator software suite was used to annotate V, J and CDR3 in the TCR reads. Every sample was subsampled to the same number of TCRs (28,000) for the PS versus PT1 abundance plots. Expanded TCRs were defined as absent before sensitization and observed at least eight times at the 2-week time point. The raw public data were reprocessed by TCRdb itself: fastp quality trimming at Q25, MiXCR clonotype calling, in-frame beta chains only. Every distinct CDR3 protein forms one entry, paired with its most common genes and DNA. TCRdb, rather than the study authors, made the V and J calls. The sample table records under 450,000 distinct CDR3 sequences; about 6.9% of these occur just once. Around 6.1% of the sample belongs to the ten largest clones.

This clonotype was recorded a few times. Its recognized antigen is unknown. Per-nucleotide qualities are absent, and no much larger clonotype sits a single base away. The time point label on this specimen signifies: patch test 2, 6 weeks after DPC sensitization. The treatment or condition label for this specimen denotes: therapeutic diphenylcyclopropenone sensitization with weekly scalp DPC. At each patch-test visit, blood was drawn before the patch test was applied. Patients were eligible if aged 18 to 70, diagnosed with alopecia and judged suitable for DPC therapy, and pregnant patients were excluded. Total RNA was extracted from unfractionated whole blood collected in Tempus Blood RNA tubes.

This clonotype was obtained from a young woman with alopecia areata. Some clones in this sample may be carry-over from other donors' samples. This specimen was whole blood, taken in connection with sensitization to the hapten diphenylcyclopropenone (DPC). The chain links TRBV28 with TRBJ2-7; TRBD1 is a weak D gene call, 6 bases matching. The sequenced DNA is TGTGCCAGCAGTAATCCAGGGGATATCTACGAGCAGTACTTC. It encodes CASSNPGDIYEQYF.